This entry lists 16 T cell receptor beta chains sequenced from one sample in a study of OX40 agonist ivuxolimab in advanced cancers. The method behind the library was the immunoSEQ multiplex PCR assay. TCRdb holds this immuneACCESS table with in-frame rearrangements only. Some clones are missing; in checked studies, unresolved V genes explain under half, and the rest has no known cause. Here the sample has fewer than 85,000 clones; approximately 82% occur a single time. The leading ten clones occupy approximately 0.8% of the sample. The sequences come from CD4+ or CD8+ T cells sorted from blood, collected in a trial of the OX40 agonist ivuxolimab. These receptors came from an adult with an advanced solid tumor such as melanoma, head and neck, liver or kidney cancer.

This clone was recorded a few times. The V gene is TRBV27, the J gene TRBJ1-2; 7 nucleotides agree with TRBD1. Germline assignment: CDR1 MNHEY and CDR2 SMNVEV (reference sequence). V lost 5 bases, J lost 4 bases, and 4 bases stayed unmatched. The CDR3 contains 13 residues. This chain's CDR3 is CASSQAGGYGYTF. As DNA, the CDR3 is TGTGCCAGCAGTCAGGCAGGGGGCTATGGCTACACCTTC.

V usage is TRBV6-5 and J usage is TRBJ1-2; D is uncertain. V lost 8 bases to trimming and J lost 2 bases, with 12 bases between them. Germline CDR1 reads MNHEY; CDR2 reads SVGAGI. This CDR3 is 13 amino acids long. The CDR3 reads CASGDSINYGYTF. CDR3 bases: TGTGCCAGCGGTGATTCAATCAACTATGGCTACACCTTC.

The rearrangement uses TRBV9 and TRBJ1-1; a possible D gene is TRBD1 (6 bases). CDR1 is SGDLS and CDR2 is YYNGEE in the germline V gene. Trimming shortened V by 4 bases and J by 1 base, and 11 bases separated the two germline ends. This CDR3 region has 14 residues. CDR3 in DNA: TGTGCCAGCAGCCCCCAACAGGGGAACACTGAAGCTTTCTTT. Its translation is CASSPQQGNTEAFF. Looking up the rest from reference TRBV9 and TRBJ1-1 gives the full variable domain: DSGVTQTPKHLITATGQRVTLRCSPRSGDLSVYWYQQSLDQGLQFLIQYYNGEERAKGNILERFSAQQFPDLHSELNLSSLELGDSALYFCASSPQQGNTEAFFGQGTRLTVV.

This clone occurred once. The chain uses TRBV9 and TRBJ1-5; 8 bases align to TRBD1. V dropped 3 bases and J dropped 3; count of bases not matched to a gene: 8. The germline gives CDR1 SGDLS, CDR2 YYNGEE. This CDR3 is 16 amino acids long. This CDR3 is CASSASGTGNNQPQHF. The CDR3 DNA reads as TGTGCCAGCAGCGCTTCCGGGACAGGTAACAATCAGCCCCAGCATTTT.

The chain combines TRBV5-6 with TRBJ2-4; D assignment may be TRBD1 or TRBD2 (5 bases each). Germline CDR1 reads SGHDT; CDR2 reads YYEEEE. V was clipped by 3 bases and J by 7 bases, with 17 bases between them. CDR3 length: 15 residues. The CDR3 DNA follows: TGTGCCAGCAGCTCCGGGACGAAATCCGGTAACATTCAGTACTTC. It specifies CASSSGTKSGNIQYF.

The chain is built from TRBV7-9 and TRBJ1-2; 9 bases are shared with TRBD1. J lost 4 bases, V lost 5 bases, and 11 bases had no gene match. Germline loops: CDR1 SEHNR, CDR2 FQNEAQ (reference sequence). There are 16 residues in the CDR3. The CDR3 DNA sequence: TGTGCCAGCAGCCCGTCGGCCGGGACAGGGATCTATGGCTACACCTTC. Its protein product is CASSPSAGTGIYGYTF.

The V call is TRBV6-4, the J call TRBJ2-1; 7 bases are a match to TRBD1. The CDR3 contains 13 residues. With V trimmed by 4 bases and J by 7 bases, 4 bases remained unmatched. Germline CDR1 is MRHNA and CDR2 is SNTAGT. The CDR3 is CASSGTGKNEQFF. The DNA of the CDR3 is TGTGCCAGCAGTGGGACAGGCAAAAATGAGCAGTTCTTC.

J is TRBJ1-2 and V is TRBV27, with TRBD1 identical over 9 bases. There are 15 residues in the CDR3. From germline, CDR1 is MNHEY and CDR2 SMNVEV (reference sequence). Trimming at V came to 2 bases and at J to 3 bases, leaving 4 bases not matched to a gene. CDR3 in amino acids: CASSLKQGAHYGYTF. The DNA of the CDR3 is TGTGCCAGCAGTTTAAAACAGGGGGCTCACTATGGCTACACCTTC.

The genes are TRBV5-1 and TRBJ1-1, with D unclear. Germline V gives CDR1 SGHRS, CDR2 YFSETQ. Trimming removed 0 bases from V and 1 base from J, with 7 bases in between. CDR3 length: 14 amino acids. The CDR3 DNA follows: TGCGCCAGCAGCTTGGCAGGAGGGAACACTGAAGCTTTCTTT. This sequence encodes CASSLAGGNTEAFF.

This chain's CDR3 is CASRGNTGELFF. CDR3 DNA: TGTGCCAGCAGGGGGAACACCGGGGAGCTGTTTTTT. This chain links TRBV28 with TRBJ2-2; no firm D call. Germline V lookup: CDR1 MDHEN, CDR2 SYDVKM. CDR3 length: 12 amino acids. Trimming removed 6 bases from V and 1 base from J, with 3 bases in between.

The chain couples TRBV11-2 to TRBJ2-3, with 9 bases identical to TRBD2. Germline CDR1 and CDR2: SGHAT and FQNNGV. The CDR3 length is 15 residues. The V segment lost 3 bases and the J segment 1 base; nucleotides outside the gene matches: 2. The CDR3: CASSFRGGGTDTQYF. The DNA of the CDR3 is TGTGCCAGCAGCTTTCGCGGGGGGGGCACAGATACGCAGTATTTT.

This chain connects TRBV6-6 to TRBJ1-6; the D gene is possibly TRBD1 (5 bases). CDR3 length: 14 residues. The ends were cut back, 8 bases at V and 7 bases at J, with 15 bases in the middle. Germline loops: CDR1 MNHNY, CDR2 SVGAGI (reference sequence). The CDR3 DNA is TGTGCCAGCTTGCACAAGGGGCGAAATTCACCCCTCCACTTT. Protein sequence: CASLHKGRNSPLHF.

The chain links TRBV7-2 to TRBJ1-2; 7 bases agree with TRBD1. The length of the CDR3 is 15 residues. Germline loops: CDR1 SGHTA, CDR2 FQGNSA. The trim removed 5 bases at V and 14 bases at J, leaving 20 bases unmatched. The CDR3 bases are TGTGCCAGCAGCCCGGCCTGGACAGGCGTCTATGCGTGGACCTTC. Translation gives CASSPAWTGVYAWTF.

The rearrangement joins TRBV6-7 to TRBJ1-5; no reliable D call. TRBV6-7 is flagged as an ORF with uncertain function. V dropped 3 bases and J dropped 2 bases, with 17 bases sitting between them. The CDR3 consists of 17 residues. The CDR3 protein is CASSYSSVRVRNQPQHF. Written as DNA, the CDR3 is TGTGCCAGCAGTTATTCCTCCGTGAGGGTTCGCAATCAGCCCCAGCATTTT.

V usage is TRBV6-5 and J usage is TRBJ1-5; D ambiguous. The CDR3 consists of 12 residues. The V gene lost 6 bases and the J gene lost 0 bases, with 3 bases spanning the gap. Germline lookup yields CDR1 MNHEY and CDR2 SVGAGI. The CDR3: CASSDSNQPQHF. The DNA for the CDR3 is TGTGCCAGCAGCGATAGCAATCAGCCCCAGCATTTT.

The gene calls are TRBV14 and TRBJ1-2; no reliable D call. From germline, CDR1 is SGHDN and CDR2 FVKESK. The CDR3 is 13 amino acids. Trimming took 2 bases from V and 4 from J, leaving 8 bases between them. The CDR3 loop reads CASSQSPAYGYTF. As DNA, the CDR3 is TGTGCCAGCAGCCAATCGCCGGCCTATGGCTACACCTTC.